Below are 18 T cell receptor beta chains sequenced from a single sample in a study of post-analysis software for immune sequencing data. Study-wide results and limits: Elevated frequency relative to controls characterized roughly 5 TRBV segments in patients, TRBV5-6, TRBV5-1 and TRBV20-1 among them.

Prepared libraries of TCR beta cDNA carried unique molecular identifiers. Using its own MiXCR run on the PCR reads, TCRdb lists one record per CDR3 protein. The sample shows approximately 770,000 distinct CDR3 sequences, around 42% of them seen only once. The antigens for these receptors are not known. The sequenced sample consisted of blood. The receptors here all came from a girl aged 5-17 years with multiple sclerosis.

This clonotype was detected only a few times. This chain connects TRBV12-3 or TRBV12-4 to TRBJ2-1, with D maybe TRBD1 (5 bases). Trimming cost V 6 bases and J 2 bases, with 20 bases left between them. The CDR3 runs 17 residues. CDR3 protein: CASSPTAKASTYNEQFF. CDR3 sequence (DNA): TGTGCCAGCAGCCCGACAGCGAAGGCGTCTACCTACAATGAGCAGTTCTTC.

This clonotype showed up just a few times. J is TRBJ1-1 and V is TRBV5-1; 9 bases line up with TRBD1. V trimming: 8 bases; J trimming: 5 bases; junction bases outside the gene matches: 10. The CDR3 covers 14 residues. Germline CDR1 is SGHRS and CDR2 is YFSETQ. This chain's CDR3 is CASYRDRVETEAFF. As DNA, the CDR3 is TGCGCCAGTTACCGGGACAGGGTCGAGACTGAAGCTTTCTTT.

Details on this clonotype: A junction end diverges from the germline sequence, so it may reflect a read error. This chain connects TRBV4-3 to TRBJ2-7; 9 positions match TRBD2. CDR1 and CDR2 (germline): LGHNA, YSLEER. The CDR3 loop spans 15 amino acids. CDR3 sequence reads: CVSSPRGSGRYEQYF. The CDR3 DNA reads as TGCGTCAGCAGCCCCCGAGGTAGCGGGAGATACGAGCAGTACTTC.

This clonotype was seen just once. The CDR3 region has the DNA TGTGCCAGCAGGCCGGGACTAACACCAGGGAATGAGCAGTTCTTC. Its translation is CASRPGLTPGNEQFF. V gene TRBV5-6 combines with J gene TRBJ2-1; 7 nucleotides align to TRBD2. The V gene end was trimmed by 5 bases and the J gene end by 7 bases; junction bases not matched to a gene: 12. The CDR3 is 15 amino acids. Germline V lookup: CDR1 SGHDT, CDR2 YYEEEE.

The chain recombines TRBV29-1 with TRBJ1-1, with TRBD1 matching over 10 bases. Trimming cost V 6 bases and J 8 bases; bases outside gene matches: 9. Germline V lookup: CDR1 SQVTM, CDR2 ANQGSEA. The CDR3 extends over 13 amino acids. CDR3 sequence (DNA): TGCAGCGTCGCCTTTGGGGACAGGGGCGAAGCTTTCTTT. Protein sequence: CSVAFGDRGEAFF.

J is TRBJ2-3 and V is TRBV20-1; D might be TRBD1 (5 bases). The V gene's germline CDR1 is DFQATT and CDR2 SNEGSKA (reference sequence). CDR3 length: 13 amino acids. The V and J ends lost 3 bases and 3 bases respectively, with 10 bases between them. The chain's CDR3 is CSASRVVTDTQYF. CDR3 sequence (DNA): TGCAGTGCTAGCAGGGTGGTAACAGATACGCAGTATTTT.

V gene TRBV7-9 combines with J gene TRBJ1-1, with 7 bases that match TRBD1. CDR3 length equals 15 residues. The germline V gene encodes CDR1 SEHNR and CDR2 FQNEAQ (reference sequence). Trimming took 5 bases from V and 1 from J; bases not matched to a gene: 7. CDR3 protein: CASSHMTGKNTEAFF. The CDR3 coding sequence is TGTGCCAGCAGCCACATGACAGGGAAGAACACTGAAGCTTTCTTT.

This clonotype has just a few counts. In DNA, the CDR3 is TGTGCCAGCAGTTACCAGGGGACAGACTATGGCTACACCTTC. Its translation is CASSYQGTDYGYTF. This chain uses TRBV27 with TRBJ1-2, with TRBD1 matching 7 bases. The CDR3 loop spans 14 amino acids. The V gene end was trimmed by 4 bases and the J gene end by 3 bases; junction bases not matched to a gene: 5. The germline V gene has CDR1 MNHEY and CDR2 SMNVEV (reference sequence).

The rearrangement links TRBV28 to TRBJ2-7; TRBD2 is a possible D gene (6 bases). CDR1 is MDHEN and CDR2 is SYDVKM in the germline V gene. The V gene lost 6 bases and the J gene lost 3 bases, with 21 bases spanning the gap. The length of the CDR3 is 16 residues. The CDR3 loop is CASSSTPWEAHYEQYF. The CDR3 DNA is TGTGCCAGCAGCTCCACTCCGTGGGAGGCCCACTACGAGCAGTACTTC. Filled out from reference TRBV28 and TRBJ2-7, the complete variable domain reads DVKVTQSSRYLVKRTGEKVFLECVQDMDHENMFWYRQDPGLGLRLIYFSYDVKMKEKGDIPEGYSVSREKKERFSLILESASTNQTSMYLCASSSTPWEAHYEQYFGPGTRLTVT.

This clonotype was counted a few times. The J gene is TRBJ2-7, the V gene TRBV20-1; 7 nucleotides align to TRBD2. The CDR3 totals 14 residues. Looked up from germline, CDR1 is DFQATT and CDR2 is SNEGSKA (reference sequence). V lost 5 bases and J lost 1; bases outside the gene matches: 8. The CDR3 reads CSALLGDYSYEQYF. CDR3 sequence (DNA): TGCAGTGCTCTCCTGGGGGACTATTCCTACGAGCAGTACTTC.

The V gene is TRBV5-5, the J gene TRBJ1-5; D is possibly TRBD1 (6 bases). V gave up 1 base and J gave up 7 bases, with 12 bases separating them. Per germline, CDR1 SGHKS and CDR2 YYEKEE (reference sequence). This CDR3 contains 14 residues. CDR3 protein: CASSLWGQGQPQHF. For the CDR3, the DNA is TGTGCCAGCAGCTTGTGGGGGCAGGGGCAGCCCCAGCATTTT. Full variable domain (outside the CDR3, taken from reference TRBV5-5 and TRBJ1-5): DAGVTQSPTHLIKTRGQQVTLRCSPISGHKSVSWYQQVLGQGPQFIFQYYEKEERGRGNFPDRFSARQFPNYSSELNVNALLLGDSALYLCASSLWGQGQPQHFGDGTRLSIL.

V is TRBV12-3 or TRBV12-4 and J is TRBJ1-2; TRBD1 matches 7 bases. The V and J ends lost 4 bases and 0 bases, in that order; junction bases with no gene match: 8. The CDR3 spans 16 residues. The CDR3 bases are TGTGCCAGCAGTTCACTCCCAGACAGGGCTAACTATGGCTACACCTTC. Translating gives CASSSLPDRANYGYTF.

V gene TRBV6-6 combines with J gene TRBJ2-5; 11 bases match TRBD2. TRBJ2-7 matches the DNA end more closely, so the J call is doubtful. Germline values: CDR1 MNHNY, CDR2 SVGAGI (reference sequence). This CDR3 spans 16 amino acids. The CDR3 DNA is TGTGCCAGCAGTTACTCGACAGCTAGCGGGAGGTACGAGCAGTACTTC. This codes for CASSYSTASGRYEQYF.

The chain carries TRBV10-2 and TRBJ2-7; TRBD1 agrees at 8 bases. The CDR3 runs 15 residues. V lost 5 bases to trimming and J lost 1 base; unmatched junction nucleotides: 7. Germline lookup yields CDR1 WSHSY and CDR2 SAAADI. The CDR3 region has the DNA TGCGCCAGCAGTTACCGGGACAGGAGGTCCTACGAGCAGTACTTC. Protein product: CASSYRDRRSYEQYF.

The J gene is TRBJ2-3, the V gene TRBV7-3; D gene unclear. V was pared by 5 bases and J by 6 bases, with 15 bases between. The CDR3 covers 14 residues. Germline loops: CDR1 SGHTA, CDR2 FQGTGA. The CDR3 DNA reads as TGTGCCAGCAGCCCTAAAGGGATTCCCGATACGCAGTATTTT. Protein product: CASSPKGIPDTQYF.

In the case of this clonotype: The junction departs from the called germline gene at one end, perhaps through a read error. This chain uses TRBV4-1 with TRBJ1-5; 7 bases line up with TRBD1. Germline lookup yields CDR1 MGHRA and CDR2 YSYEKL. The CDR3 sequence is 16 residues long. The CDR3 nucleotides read TGCGCCAGCAGCCAAGCCCTAACAGGGGTCAATCAGCCCCTGCATTTT. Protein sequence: CASSQALTGVNQPLHF.

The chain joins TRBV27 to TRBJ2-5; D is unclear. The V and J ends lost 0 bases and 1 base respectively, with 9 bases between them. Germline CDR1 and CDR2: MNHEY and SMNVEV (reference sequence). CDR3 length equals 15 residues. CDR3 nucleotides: TGTGCCAGCAGTTTATCCGGACGGCCCCAAGAGACCCAGTACTTC. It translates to CASSLSGRPQETQYF.

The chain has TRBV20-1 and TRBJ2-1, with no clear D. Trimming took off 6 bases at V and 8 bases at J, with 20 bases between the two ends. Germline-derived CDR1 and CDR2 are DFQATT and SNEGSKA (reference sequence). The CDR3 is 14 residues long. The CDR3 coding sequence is TGCAGTGCCACCTTTTTTCGCGTCGGAGATGAGCAGTTCTTC. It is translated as CSATFFRVGDEQFF.